Listed below are T cell receptor beta chains from one sample, sequenced in a study of blood T cell repertoires in COVID-19. Produced via immunoSEQ multiplex PCR; TCRdb's table is partial and in-frame only. The table has about 270,000 clones, 88% seen once. The material sequenced was PBMCs or T cells enriched from blood (not recorded which). The source is a woman aged 30 to 39 who had recovered from COVID-19. Each CDR3 is given with its conserved first and last residue. The order of the fields is V gene, J gene, clone size, D gene, CDR3 protein, CDR3 DNA. D genes are given only for firm matches. The size of a clone is reported for some rows only, either as once, few or many, or as a class for expanded clones.

V: TRBV5-1
J: TRBJ1-2
size: -
D: TRBD1
CDR3: CASSLTITRDSPFYGYTF
DNA: TGCGCCAGCAGCTTGACTATTACCCGGGACAGTCCTTTTTATGGCTACACCTTC

V: TRBV3-1/TRBV3-2
J: TRBJ1-1
size: once
D: -
CDR3: CASSQVTGDTEAFF
DNA: TGTGCCAGCAGCCAAGTTACGGGTGACACTGAAGCTTTCTTT

V: TRBV7-2
J: TRBJ1-1
size: -
D: -
CDR3: CASSLKQGQNTEAFF
DNA: TGTGCCAGCAGCCTTAAGCAGGGACAGAACACTGAAGCTTTCTTT

V: TRBV6-6
J: TRBJ1-2
size: -
D: TRBD1
CDR3: CASSKGQGRANYGYTF
DNA: TGTGCCAGCAGTAAAGGACAGGGAAGAGCTAACTATGGCTACACCTTC

V: TRBV5-4
J: TRBJ1-2
size: few
D: TRBD1
CDR3: CASSPDRAYGYTF
DNA: TGTGCCAGCAGCCCCGACAGGGCCTATGGCTACACCTTC

V: TRBV19
J: TRBJ1-2
size: -
D: TRBD1
CDR3: CASSRRTGGNYGYTF
DNA: TGTGCCAGTAGTAGACGGACAGGGGGAAATTATGGCTACACCTTC

V: TRBV25-1
J: TRBJ1-5
size: -
D: -
CDR3: CASSSTGSQPQHF
DNA: TGTGCCAGCAGTTCCACAGGGTCTCAGCCCCAGCATTTT

V: TRBV6-5
J: TRBJ2-5
size: -
D: TRBD1
CDR3: CASTIGTGAQETQYF
DNA: TGTGCCAGCACGATTGGGACAGGTGCTCAAGAGACCCAGTACTTC

V: TRBV7-9
J: TRBJ1-1
size: -
D: -
CDR3: CASSLEAGWTEAFF
DNA: TGTGCCAGCAGCTTAGAAGCAGGGTGGACTGAAGCTTTCTTT

V: TRBV9
J: TRBJ2-3
size: -
D: TRBD2
CDR3: CASSTPRLAGAMRTDTQYF
DNA: TGTGCCAGCAGCACCCCCAGACTAGCGGGGGCGATGCGCACAGATACGCAGTATTTT

V: TRBV9
J: TRBJ1-2
size: -
D: -
CDR3: CASSVDLSSNYGYTF
DNA: TGTGCCAGCAGCGTAGATCTCTCCTCTAACTATGGCTACACCTTC

V: TRBV5-1
J: TRBJ1-2
size: -
D: TRBD1
CDR3: CASSPGTGIYYGYTF
DNA: TGCGCCAGCAGCCCCGGGACAGGGATCTACTATGGCTACACCTTC

V: TRBV7-3
J: TRBJ1-6
size: -
D: -
CDR3: CASSLGIGNSLNSPLHF
DNA: TGTGCCAGCAGCTTAGGGATCGGGAACTCCCTTAATTCACCCCTCCACTTT

V: TRBV30
J: TRBJ2-7
size: -
D: TRBD1
CDR3: CAWSPGQGRVYEQYF
DNA: TGTGCCTGGAGTCCGGGACAGGGGAGGGTCTACGAGCAGTACTTC

V: TRBV19
J: TRBJ2-7
size: -
D: -
CDR3: CASSMVGYEQYF
DNA: TGTGCCAGTAGTATGGTCGGTTACGAGCAGTACTTC

V: TRBV10-3
J: TRBJ2-2
size: -
D: TRBD2
CDR3: CAIGAGGHTGELFF
DNA: TGTGCCATCGGAGCGGGGGGTCACACCGGGGAGCTGTTTTTT

V: TRBV4-3
J: TRBJ1-4
size: -
D: -
CDR3: CASSPRGAATNEKLFF
DNA: TGCGCCAGCAGCCCCCGGGGAGCGGCAACTAATGAAAAACTGTTTTTT

V: TRBV11-3
J: TRBJ2-5
size: -
D: TRBD2
CDR3: CASSVVSGGAETQYF
DNA: TGTGCCAGCAGCGTAGTGAGCGGGGGGGCAGAGACCCAGTACTTC

V: TRBV9
J: TRBJ1-1
size: -
D: TRBD1
CDR3: CASSVGTGGAEAFF
DNA: TGTGCCAGCAGCGTAGGGACAGGGGGGGCTGAAGCTTTCTTT

V: TRBV6-5
J: TRBJ1-1
size: few
D: -
CDR3: CASRLGSFPEAFF
DNA: TGTGCCAGCCGTTTGGGGAGTTTCCCTGAAGCTTTCTTT

V: TRBV28
J: TRBJ2-3
size: few
D: TRBD2
CDR3: CASLAGLTDTQYF
DNA: TGTGCCAGCTTAGCGGGGCTCACAGATACGCAGTATTTT

V: TRBV14
J: TRBJ1-2
size: -
D: -
CDR3: CASSLRLSYGYTF
DNA: TGTGCCAGCAGCCTAAGACTTTCGTATGGCTACACCTTC

V: TRBV9
J: TRBJ2-3
size: once
D: -
CDR3: CASSAYRTDTQYF
DNA: TGTGCCAGCAGCGCCTACAGGACAGATACGCAGTATTTT

V: TRBV5-1
J: TRBJ1-2
size: -
D: -
CDR3: CASSMTGTNYGYTF
DNA: TGCGCCAGCAGCATGACAGGTACTAACTATGGCTACACCTTC

V: TRBV4-1
J: TRBJ1-1
size: few
D: -
CDR3: CASSSRWPMNTEAFF
DNA: TGCGCCAGCAGCTCCCGCTGGCCCATGAACACTGAAGCTTTCTTT

V: TRBV18
J: TRBJ1-1
size: once
D: TRBD1
CDR3: CASSLGTGGAEAFF
DNA: TGTGCCAGCTCACTAGGGACAGGCGGCGCTGAAGCTTTCTTT

V: TRBV6-2/TRBV6-3
J: TRBJ2-7
size: -
D: TRBD1
CDR3: CASSYAGQGVGEQYF
DNA: TGTGCCAGCAGTTACGCGGGACAGGGTGTCGGGGAGCAGTACTTC

V: TRBV29-1
J: TRBJ2-7
size: -
D: -
CDR3: CSTPEGQFCRRRYEQYF
DNA: TGCAGCACCCCGGAGGGACAGTTTTGTCGGCGTAGGTACGAGCAGTACTTC

V: TRBV4-3
J: TRBJ1-2
size: -
D: -
CDR3: CASSQVVANYGYTF
DNA: TGCGCCAGCAGCCAAGTCGTGGCCAACTATGGCTACACCTTC

V: TRBV27
J: TRBJ2-1
size: -
D: TRBD2
CDR3: CASSAGTSGSNEQFF
DNA: TGTGCCAGCAGCGCCGGGACTAGCGGCTCCAATGAGCAGTTCTTC

V: TRBV7-3
J: TRBJ2-1
size: -
D: TRBD2
CDR3: CASSSSGRGNDEQFF
DNA: TGTGCCAGCAGCTCTAGCGGGAGGGGGAACGATGAGCAGTTCTTC

V: TRBV3-1/TRBV3-2
J: TRBJ2-5
size: once
D: TRBD2
CDR3: CASSPGLAGGRETQYF
DNA: TGTGCCAGCAGCCCAGGACTAGCGGGGGGCAGAGAGACCCAGTACTTC

V: TRBV28
J: TRBJ1-2
size: once
D: TRBD1
CDR3: CASSSQGAQRGYGYTF
DNA: TGTGCCAGCAGTTCACAGGGGGCGCAAAGGGGATATGGCTACACCTTC

V: TRBV13
J: TRBJ2-3
size: -
D: TRBD2
CDR3: CASSLTRLAGGAYLMATQYF
DNA: TGTGCCAGCAGCTTAACGAGACTAGCGGGAGGGGCGTATTTAATGGCTACGCAGTATTTT

V: TRBV19
J: TRBJ1-1
size: -
D: -
CDR3: CASTGNTEAFF
DNA: TGTGCCAGTACAGGGAACACTGAAGCTTTCTTT

V: TRBV27
J: TRBJ1-2
size: -
D: TRBD1
CDR3: CASSPIGQGAGLNYGYTF
DNA: TGTGCCAGCAGTCCCATTGGACAGGGGGCGGGATTGAACTATGGCTACACCTTC

V: TRBV19
J: TRBJ1-2
size: -
D: -
CDR3: CASSIGNSDGFNYGYTF
DNA: TGTGCCAGTAGTATAGGTAATAGCGACGGATTCAACTATGGCTACACCTTC

V: TRBV11-3
J: TRBJ2-6
size: -
D: -
CDR3: CASSPGGVNGANVLTF
DNA: TGTGCCAGCAGCCCCGGAGGGGTCAACGGGGCCAACGTCCTGACTTTC

V: TRBV4-1
J: TRBJ2-1
size: -
D: TRBD2
CDR3: CASSQGLAGMNEQFF
DNA: TGCGCCAGCAGCCAAGGACTAGCGGGAATGAATGAGCAGTTCTTC

V: TRBV7-2
J: TRBJ2-7
size: -
D: -
CDR3: CASSQLGLYEQYF
DNA: TGTGCCAGCAGTCAACTGGGGCTATACGAGCAGTACTTC

V: TRBV7-9
J: TRBJ1-2
size: few
D: -
CDR3: CASSLALELYGYTF
DNA: TGTGCCAGCAGCTTAGCGCTGGAGCTCTATGGCTACACCTTC

V: TRBV28
J: TRBJ2-5
size: once
D: TRBD2
CDR3: CASSQRLAGQETQYF
DNA: TGTGCCAGCAGTCAACGACTAGCGGGGCAAGAGACCCAGTACTTC

V: TRBV11-2
J: TRBJ1-3
size: -
D: -
CDR3: CASSLGPPQARISGNTIYF
DNA: TGTGCCAGCAGCTTAGGGCCCCCACAGGCCCGTATCTCTGGAAACACCATATATTTT

V: TRBV9
J: TRBJ1-2
size: -
D: -
CDR3: CASSVAQYNYGYTF
DNA: TGTGCCAGCAGCGTCGCTCAGTATAACTATGGCTACACCTTC

V: TRBV30
J: TRBJ1-6
size: -
D: -
CDR3: CAWSVYQGPSSYNSPLHF
DNA: TGTGCCTGGAGTGTATATCAGGGGCCCAGCTCCTATAATTCACCCCTCCACTTT

V: TRBV27
J: TRBJ2-1
size: -
D: TRBD1
CDR3: CASREGQTIYNEQFF
DNA: TGTGCCAGCAGAGAGGGACAGACTATCTACAATGAGCAGTTCTTC

V: TRBV14
J: TRBJ2-7
size: -
D: -
CDR3: CASSQVWGGSYEQYF
DNA: TGTGCCAGCAGCCAAGTATGGGGCGGATCCTACGAGCAGTACTTC

V: TRBV3-1/TRBV3-2
J: TRBJ2-5
size: -
D: -
CDR3: CASSHTTQETQYF
DNA: TGTGCCAGCAGCCATACTACCCAAGAGACCCAGTACTTC

V: TRBV2
J: TRBJ1-2
size: -
D: -
CDR3: CASSLQEGHGYTF
DNA: TGTGCCAGCAGTCTACAGGAGGGGCATGGCTACACCTTC

V: TRBV18
J: TRBJ1-5
size: -
D: -
CDR3: CASSPIGDAGLQPQHF
DNA: TGTGCCAGCTCACCAATCGGCGACGCGGGGCTACAGCCCCAGCATTTT